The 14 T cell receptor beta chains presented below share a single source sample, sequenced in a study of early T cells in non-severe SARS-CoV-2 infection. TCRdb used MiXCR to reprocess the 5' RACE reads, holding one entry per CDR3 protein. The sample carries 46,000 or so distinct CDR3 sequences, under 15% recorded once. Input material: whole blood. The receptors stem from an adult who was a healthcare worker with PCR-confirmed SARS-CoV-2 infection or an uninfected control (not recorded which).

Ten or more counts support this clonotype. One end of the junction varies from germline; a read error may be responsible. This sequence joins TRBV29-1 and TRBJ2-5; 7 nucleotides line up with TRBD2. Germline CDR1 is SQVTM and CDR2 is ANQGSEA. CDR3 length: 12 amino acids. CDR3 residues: CSVEAGRETQYF. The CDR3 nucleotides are TGCAGCGTCGAAGCGGGAAGAGAGACCCAGTACTTC.

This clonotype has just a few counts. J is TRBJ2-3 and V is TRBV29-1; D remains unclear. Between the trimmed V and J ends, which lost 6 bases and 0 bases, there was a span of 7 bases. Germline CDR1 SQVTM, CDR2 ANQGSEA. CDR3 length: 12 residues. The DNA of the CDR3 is TGCAGCGTCCTTTTTAGCACAGATACGCAGTATTTT. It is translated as CSVLFSTDTQYF.

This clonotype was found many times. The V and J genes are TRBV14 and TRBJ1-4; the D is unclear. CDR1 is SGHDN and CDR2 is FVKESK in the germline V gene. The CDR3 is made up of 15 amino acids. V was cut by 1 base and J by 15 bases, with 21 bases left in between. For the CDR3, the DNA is TGTGCCAGCAGCCAAGGAGGCGTAGGGCTGTTTCAGGTGTTTTTT. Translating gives CASSQGGVGLFQVFF.

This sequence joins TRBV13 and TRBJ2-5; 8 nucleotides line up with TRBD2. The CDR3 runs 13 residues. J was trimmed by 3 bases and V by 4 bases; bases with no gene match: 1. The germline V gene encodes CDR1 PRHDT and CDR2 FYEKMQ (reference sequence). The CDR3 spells CASSSGGEETQYF. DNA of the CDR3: TGTGCCAGCAGCTCCGGGGGGGAAGAGACCCAGTACTTC. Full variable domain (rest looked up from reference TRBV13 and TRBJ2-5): AAGVIQSPRHLIKEKRETATLKCYPIPRHDTVYWYQQGPGQDPQFLISFYEKMQSDKGSIPDRFSAQQFSDYHSELNMSSLELGDSALYFCASSSGGEETQYFGPGTRLLVL.

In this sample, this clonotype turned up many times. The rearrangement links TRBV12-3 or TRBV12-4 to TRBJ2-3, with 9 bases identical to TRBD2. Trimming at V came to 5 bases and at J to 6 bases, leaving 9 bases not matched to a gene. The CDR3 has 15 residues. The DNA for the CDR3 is TGTGCCAGCAGTACCATAGCGGGGGCCTCGGATACGCAGTATTTT. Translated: CASSTIAGASDTQYF.

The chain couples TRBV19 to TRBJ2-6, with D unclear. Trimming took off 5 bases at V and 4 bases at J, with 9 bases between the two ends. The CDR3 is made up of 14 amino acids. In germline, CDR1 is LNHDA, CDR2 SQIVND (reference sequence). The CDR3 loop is CASSPGGGANVLTF. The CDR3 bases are TGTGCCAGTAGTCCGGGTGGCGGGGCCAACGTCCTGACTTTC.

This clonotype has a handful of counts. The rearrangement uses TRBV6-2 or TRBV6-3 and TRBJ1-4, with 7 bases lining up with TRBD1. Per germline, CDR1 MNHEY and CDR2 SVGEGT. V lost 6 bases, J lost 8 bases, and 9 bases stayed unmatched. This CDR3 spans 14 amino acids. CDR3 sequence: CASREQGEHEKLFF. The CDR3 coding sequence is TGTGCCAGCAGGGAGCAGGGGGAGCACGAAAAACTGTTTTTT.

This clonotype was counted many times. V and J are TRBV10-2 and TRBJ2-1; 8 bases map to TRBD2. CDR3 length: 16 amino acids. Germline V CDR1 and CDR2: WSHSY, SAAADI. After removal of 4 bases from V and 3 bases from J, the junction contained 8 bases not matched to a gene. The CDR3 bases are TGCGCCAGCAGTGCCTCAGGCGGGGGGTTCTACAATGAGCAGTTCTTC. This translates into CASSASGGGFYNEQFF.

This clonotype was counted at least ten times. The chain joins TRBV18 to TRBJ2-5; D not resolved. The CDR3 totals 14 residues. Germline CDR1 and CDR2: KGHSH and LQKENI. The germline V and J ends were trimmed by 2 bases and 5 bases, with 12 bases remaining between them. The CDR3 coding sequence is TGTGCCAGCTCACCATATCCGGGCAGCGAGACCCAGTACTTC. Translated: CASSPYPGSETQYF.

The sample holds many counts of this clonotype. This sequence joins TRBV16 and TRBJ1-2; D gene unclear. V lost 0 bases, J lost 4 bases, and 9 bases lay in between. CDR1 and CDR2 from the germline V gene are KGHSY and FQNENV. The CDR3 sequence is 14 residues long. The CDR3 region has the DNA TGTGCCAGCAGCCAATCCTCGGGCCTCTATGGCTACACCTTC. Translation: CASSQSSGLYGYTF.

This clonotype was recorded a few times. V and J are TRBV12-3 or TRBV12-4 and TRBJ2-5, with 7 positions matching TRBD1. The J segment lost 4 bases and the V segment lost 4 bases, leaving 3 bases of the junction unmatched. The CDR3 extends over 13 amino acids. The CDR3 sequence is CASSYRGGETQYF. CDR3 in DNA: TGTGCCAGCAGTTACAGGGGCGGAGAGACCCAGTACTTC.

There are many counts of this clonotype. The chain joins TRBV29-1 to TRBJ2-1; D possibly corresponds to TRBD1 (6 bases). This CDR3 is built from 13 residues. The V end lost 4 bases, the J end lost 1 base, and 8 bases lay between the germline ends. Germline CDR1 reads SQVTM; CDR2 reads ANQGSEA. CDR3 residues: CSVGQGSYNEQFF. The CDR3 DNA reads TGCAGCGTTGGGCAGGGGTCCTACAATGAGCAGTTCTTC.

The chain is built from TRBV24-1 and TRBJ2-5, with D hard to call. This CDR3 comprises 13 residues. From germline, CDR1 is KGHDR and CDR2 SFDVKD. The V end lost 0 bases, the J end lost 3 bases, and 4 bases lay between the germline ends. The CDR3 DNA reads TGTGCCACCAGTGATTTGGGGGAAGAGACCCAGTACTTC. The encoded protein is CATSDLGEETQYF.

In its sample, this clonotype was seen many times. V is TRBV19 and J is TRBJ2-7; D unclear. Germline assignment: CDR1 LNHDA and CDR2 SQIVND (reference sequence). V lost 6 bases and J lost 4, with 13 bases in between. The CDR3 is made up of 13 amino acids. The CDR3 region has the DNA TGTGCCAGTAGGACCCTCGACGGTTACGAGCAGTACTTC. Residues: CASRTLDGYEQYF.